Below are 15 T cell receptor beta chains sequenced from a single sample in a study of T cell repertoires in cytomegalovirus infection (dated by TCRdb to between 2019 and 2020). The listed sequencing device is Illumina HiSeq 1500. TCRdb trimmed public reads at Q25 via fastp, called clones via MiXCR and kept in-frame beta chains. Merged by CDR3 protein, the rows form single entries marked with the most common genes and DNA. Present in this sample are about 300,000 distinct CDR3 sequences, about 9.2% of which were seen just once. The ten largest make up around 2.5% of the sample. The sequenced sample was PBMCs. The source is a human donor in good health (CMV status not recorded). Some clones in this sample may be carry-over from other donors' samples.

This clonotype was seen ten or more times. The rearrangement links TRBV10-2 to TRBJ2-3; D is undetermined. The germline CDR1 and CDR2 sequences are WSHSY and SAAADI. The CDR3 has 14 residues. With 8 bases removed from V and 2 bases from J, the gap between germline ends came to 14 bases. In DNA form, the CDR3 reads TGCGCCAGCCTCCGTTCCCTACCCACAGATACGCAGTATTTT. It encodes CASLRSLPTDTQYF.

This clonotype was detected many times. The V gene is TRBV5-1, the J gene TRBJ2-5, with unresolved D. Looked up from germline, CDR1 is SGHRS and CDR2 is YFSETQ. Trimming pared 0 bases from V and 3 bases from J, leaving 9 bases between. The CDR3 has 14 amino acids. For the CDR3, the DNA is TGCGCCAGCAGCTTGGAAGGACGCAAAGAGACCCAGTACTTC. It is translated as CASSLEGRKETQYF.

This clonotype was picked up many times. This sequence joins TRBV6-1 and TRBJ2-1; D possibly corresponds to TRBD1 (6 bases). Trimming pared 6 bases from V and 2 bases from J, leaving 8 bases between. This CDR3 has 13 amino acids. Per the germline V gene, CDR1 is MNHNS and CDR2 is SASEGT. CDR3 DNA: TGTGCCAGCAGGGACAGCCCCTACAATGAGCAGTTCTTC. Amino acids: CASRDSPYNEQFF.

This CDR3 reads CASRPGGGPGEQFF. DNA of the CDR3: TGTGCCAGCAGGCCGGGGGGGGGGCCCGGTGAGCAGTTCTTC. This chain uses TRBV6-5 with TRBJ2-1; 8 bases line up with TRBD2. Germline CDR1 is MNHEY and CDR2 is SVGAGI. The CDR3 has 14 residues. The V segment lost 6 bases and the J segment 9 bases; nucleotides outside the gene matches: 10.

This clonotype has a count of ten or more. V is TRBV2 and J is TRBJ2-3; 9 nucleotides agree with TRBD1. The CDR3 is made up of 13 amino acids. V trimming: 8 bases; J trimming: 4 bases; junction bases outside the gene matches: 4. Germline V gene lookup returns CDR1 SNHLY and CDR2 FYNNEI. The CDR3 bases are TGTGCCAGCGGACAGGGGTTTGCAGATACGCAGTATTTT. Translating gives CASGQGFADTQYF.

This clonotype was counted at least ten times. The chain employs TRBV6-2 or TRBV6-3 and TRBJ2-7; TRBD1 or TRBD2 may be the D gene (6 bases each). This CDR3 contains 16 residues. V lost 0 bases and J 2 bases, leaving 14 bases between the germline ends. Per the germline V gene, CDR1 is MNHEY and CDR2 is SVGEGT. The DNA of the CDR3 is TGTGCCAGCAGTTACTCGATTTCCGGGGGCGCCTACGAGCAGTACGTC. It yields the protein CASSYSISGGAYEQYV.

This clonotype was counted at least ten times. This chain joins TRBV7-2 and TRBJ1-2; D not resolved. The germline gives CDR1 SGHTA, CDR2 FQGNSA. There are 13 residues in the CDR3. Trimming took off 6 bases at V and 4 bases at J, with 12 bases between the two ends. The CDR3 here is CASSLNPPYGYTF. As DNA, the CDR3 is TGTGCCAGCAGTCTAAATCCCCCCTATGGCTACACCTTC.

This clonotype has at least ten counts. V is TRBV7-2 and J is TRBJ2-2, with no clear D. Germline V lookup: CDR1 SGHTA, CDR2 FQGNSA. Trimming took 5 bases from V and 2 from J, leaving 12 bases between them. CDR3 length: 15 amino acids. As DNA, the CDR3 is TGTGCCAGCAGCCCCTCGGGCTCTAACACCGGGGAGCTGTTTTTT. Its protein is CASSPSGSNTGELFF.

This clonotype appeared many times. CDR3 bases: TGCGCCAGCAGCCAGGAAGCGGGGGGGCAGGACAATGAGCAGTTCTTC. This sequence encodes CASSQEAGGQDNEQFF. The chain joins TRBV4-1 to TRBJ2-1; TRBD2 aligns across 10 bases. The junction had 7 bases not matched to a gene; V was cut back by 3 bases and J by 5 bases. Germline V gene lookup returns CDR1 MGHRA and CDR2 YSYEKL. The CDR3 loop spans 16 amino acids.

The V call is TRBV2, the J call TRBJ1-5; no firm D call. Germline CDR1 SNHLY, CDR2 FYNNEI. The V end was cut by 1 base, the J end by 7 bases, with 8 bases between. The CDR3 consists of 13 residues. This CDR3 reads CASSEGSRQPQHF. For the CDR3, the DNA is TGTGCCAGCAGTGAAGGGAGTAGACAGCCCCAGCATTTT.

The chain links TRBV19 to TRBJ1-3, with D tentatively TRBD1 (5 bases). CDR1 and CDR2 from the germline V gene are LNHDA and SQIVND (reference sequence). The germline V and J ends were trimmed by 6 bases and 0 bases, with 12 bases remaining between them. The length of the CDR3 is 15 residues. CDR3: CASRQERISGNTIYF. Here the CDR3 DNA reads TGTGCCAGTAGACAGGAACGGATCTCTGGAAACACCATATATTTT.

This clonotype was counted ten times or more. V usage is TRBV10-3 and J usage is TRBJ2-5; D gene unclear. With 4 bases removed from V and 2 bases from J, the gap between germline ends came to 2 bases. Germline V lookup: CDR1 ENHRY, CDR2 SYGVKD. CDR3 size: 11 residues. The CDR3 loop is CAISAQETQYF. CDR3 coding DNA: TGTGCCATCAGTGCTCAAGAGACCCAGTACTTC.

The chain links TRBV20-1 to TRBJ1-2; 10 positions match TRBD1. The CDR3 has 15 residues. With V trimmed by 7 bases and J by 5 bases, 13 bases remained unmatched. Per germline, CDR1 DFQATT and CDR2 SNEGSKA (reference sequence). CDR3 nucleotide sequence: TGCAGTGTTTACTTCTCCGGGACAGGGGCTTATGGCTACACCTTC. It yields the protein CSVYFSGTGAYGYTF.

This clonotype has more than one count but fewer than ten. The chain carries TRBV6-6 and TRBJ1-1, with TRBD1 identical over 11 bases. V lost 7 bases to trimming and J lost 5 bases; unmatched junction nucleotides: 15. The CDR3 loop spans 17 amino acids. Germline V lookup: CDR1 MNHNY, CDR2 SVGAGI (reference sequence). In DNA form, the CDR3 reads TGTGCCAGCAATCGGGGGGGGACAGGGGGAGGAAAAACTGAAGCTTTCTTT. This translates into CASNRGGTGGGKTEAFF.

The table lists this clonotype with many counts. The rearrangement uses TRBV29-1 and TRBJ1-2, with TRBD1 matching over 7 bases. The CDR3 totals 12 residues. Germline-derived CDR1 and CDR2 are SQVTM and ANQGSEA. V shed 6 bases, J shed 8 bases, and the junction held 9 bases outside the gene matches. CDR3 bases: TGCAGCGTGACGTTCCAGGGGGACGGCTACACCTTC. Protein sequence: CSVTFQGDGYTF.